This TCR beta chain was sequenced during a study of shared clonotypes between healthy human individuals. Study-wide results and limits: Naive CD4 clonotypes were shared across a handful of donors at roughly 5.3%. Memory subsets generally showed smaller estimated richness than naive subsets did.

Several immunoSEQ plates held equal portions of the genomic DNA taken from each subset. Authors' methods: Filtering differed for immunoSEQ, which gave only junction sequences without quality scores. Only in-frame clones appear in the TCRdb table, and some are missing; sequencing was by immunoSEQ multiplex PCR. The V and J calls and clone size come from that table; D and trimming were worked out from the DNA. The table includes around 1.9 million clones, around 93% detected once. CDR3 length: 15 amino acids. The germline V gene has CDR1 SGHAT and CDR2 FQNNGV. Trimming pared 5 bases from V and 7 bases from J, leaving 20 bases between. Naive CD8 cells were CD45RO-negative, positively selected for CCR7, excluding terminally differentiated effector memory CD45RA+ cells. This clone was observed a handful of times. The antigen is not known.

The TCR comes from a man younger than 35 in good health. Some clones in this sample may be carry-over from other donors' samples. The V call is TRBV11-2, the J call TRBJ1-2, with D perhaps TRBD1 (5 bases). Sequencing used naive CD8+ T cells from PBMCs. CDR3 DNA sequence: TGTGCCAGCAGCATCAGCCGGGGCCACGTCTCTGGCTACACCTTC. It translates to CASSISRGHVSGYTF.